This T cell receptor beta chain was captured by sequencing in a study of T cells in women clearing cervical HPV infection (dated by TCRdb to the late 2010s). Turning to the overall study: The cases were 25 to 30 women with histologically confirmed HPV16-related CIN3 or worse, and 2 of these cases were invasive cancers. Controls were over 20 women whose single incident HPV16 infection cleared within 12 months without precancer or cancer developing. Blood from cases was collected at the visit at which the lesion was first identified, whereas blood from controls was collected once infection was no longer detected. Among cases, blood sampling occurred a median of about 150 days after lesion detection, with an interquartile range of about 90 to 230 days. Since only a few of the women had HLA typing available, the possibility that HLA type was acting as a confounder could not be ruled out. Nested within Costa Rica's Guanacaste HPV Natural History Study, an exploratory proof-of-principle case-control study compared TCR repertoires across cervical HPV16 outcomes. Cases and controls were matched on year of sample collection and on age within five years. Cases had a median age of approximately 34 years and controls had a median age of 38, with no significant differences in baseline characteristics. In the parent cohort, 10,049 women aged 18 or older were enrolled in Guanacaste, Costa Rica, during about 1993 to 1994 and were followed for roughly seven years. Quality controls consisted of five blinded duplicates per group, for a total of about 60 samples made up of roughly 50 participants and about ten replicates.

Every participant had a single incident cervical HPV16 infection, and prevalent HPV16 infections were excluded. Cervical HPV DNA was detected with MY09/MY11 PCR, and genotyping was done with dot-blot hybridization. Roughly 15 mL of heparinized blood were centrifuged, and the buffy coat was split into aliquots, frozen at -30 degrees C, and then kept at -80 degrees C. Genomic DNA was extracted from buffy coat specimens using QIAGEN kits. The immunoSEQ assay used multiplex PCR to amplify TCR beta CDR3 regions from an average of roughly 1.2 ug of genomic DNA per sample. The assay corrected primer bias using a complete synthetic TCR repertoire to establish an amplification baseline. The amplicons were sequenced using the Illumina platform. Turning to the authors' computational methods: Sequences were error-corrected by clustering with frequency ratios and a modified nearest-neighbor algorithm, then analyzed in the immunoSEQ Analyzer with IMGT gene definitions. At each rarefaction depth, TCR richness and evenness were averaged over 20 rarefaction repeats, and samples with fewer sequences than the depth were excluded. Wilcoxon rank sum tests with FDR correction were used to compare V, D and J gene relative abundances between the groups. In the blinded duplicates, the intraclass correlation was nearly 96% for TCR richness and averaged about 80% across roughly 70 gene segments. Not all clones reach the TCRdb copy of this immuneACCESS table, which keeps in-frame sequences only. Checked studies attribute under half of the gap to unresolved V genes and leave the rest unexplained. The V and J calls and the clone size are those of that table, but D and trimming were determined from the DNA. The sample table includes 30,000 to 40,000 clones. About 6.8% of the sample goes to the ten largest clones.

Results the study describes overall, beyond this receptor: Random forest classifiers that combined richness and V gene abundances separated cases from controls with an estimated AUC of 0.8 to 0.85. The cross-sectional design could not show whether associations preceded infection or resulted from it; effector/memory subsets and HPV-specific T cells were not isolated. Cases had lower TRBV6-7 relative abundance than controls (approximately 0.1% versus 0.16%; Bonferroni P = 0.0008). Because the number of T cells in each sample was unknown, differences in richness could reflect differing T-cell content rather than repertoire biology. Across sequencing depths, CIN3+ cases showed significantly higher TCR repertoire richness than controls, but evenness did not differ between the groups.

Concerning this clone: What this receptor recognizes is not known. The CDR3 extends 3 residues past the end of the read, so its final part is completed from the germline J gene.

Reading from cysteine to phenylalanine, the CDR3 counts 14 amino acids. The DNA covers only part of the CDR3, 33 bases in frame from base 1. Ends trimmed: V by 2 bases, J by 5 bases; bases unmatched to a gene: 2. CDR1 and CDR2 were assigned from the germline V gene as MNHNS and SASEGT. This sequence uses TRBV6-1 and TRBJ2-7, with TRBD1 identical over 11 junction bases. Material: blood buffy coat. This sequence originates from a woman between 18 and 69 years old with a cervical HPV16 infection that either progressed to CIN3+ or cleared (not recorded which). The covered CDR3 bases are TGTGCCAGCAGTGAATTGGGACAGGGGGACGAG. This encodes CASSELGQGDE. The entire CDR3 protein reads CASSELGQGDEQYF.